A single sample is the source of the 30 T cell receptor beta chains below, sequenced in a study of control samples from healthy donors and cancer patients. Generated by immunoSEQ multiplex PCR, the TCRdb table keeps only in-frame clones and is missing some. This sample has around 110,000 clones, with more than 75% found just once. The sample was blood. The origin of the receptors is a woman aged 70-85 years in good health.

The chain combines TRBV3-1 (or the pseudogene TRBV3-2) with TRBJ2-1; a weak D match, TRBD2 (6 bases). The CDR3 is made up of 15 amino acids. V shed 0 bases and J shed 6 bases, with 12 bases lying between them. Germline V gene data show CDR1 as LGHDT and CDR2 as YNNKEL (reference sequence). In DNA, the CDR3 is TGTGCCAGCAGCCAAGACAGGATAGCGGCCAATGAGCAGTTCTTC. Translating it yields CASSQDRIAANEQFF.

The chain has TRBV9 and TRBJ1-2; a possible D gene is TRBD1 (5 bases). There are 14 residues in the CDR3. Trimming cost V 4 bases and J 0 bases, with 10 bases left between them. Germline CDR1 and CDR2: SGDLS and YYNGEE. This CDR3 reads CASSPGAPNYGYTF. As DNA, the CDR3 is TGTGCCAGCAGCCCCGGGGCCCCTAACTATGGCTACACCTTC.

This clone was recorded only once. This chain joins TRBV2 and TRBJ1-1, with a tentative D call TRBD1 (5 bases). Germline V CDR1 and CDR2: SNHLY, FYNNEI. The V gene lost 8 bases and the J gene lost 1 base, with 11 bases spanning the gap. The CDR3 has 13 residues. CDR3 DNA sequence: TGTGCCAGCCTAGGACATTCGAACACTGAAGCTTTCTTT. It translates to CASLGHSNTEAFF.

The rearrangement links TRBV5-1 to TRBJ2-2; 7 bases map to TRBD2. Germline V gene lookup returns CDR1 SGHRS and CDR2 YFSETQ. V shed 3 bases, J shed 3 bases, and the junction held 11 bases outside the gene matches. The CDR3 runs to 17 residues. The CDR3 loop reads CASSSSVEAGDTGELFF. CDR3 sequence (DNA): TGCGCCAGCAGCTCTTCGGTGGAGGCGGGGGACACCGGGGAGCTGTTTTTT.

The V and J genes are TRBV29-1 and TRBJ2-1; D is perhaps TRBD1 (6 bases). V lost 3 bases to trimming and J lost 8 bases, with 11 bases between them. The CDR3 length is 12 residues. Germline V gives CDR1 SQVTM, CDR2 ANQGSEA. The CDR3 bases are TGCAGCGTTGAGGGGGCGAGACATGAGCAGTTCTTC. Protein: CSVEGARHEQFF.

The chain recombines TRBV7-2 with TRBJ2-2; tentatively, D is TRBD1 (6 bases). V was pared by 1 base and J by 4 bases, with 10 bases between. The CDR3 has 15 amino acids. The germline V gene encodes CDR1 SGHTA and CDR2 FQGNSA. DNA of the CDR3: TGTGCCAGCAGCTTAGTACAGGGCAGCACCGGGGAGCTGTTTTTT. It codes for CASSLVQGSTGELFF. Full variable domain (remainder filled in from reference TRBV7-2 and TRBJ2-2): GAGVSQSPSNKVTEKGKDVELRCDPISGHTALYWYRQSLGQGLEFLIYFQGNSAPDKSGLPSDRFSAERTGGSVSTLTIQRTQQEDSAVYLCASSLVQGSTGELFFGEGSRLTVL.

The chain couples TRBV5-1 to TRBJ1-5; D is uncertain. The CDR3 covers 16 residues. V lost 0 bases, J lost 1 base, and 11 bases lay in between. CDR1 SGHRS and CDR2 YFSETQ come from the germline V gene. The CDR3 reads CASSLGLFRSNQPQHF. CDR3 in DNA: TGCGCCAGCAGCTTGGGACTCTTTCGGAGCAATCAGCCCCAGCATTTT.

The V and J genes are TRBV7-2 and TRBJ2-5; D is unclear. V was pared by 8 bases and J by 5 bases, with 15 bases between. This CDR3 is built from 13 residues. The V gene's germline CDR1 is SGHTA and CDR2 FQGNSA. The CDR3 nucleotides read TGTGCCAGCGCTTCGTGGATGGGGGAGACCCAGTACTTC. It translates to CASASWMGETQYF.

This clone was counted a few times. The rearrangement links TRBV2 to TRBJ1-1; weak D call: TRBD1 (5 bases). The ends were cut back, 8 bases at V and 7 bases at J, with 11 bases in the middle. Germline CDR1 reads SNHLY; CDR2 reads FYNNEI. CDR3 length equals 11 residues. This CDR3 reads CASHRGGEAFF. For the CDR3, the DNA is TGTGCCAGCCATCGGGGGGGTGAAGCTTTCTTT.

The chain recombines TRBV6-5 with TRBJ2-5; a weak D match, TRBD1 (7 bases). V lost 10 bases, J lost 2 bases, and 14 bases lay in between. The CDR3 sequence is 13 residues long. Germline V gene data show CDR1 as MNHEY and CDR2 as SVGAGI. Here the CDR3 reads CATRGTVQETQYF. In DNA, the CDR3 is TGTGCCACCAGGGGGACTGTACAAGAGACCCAGTACTTC.

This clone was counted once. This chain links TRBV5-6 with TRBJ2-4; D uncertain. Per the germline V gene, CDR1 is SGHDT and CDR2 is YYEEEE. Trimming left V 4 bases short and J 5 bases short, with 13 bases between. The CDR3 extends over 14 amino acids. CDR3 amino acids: CASSPGLWENIQYF. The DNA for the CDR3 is TGTGCCAGCAGCCCCGGCCTCTGGGAAAACATTCAGTACTTC.

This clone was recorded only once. The chain's CDR3 is CASSLGSGAGSYNEQFF. CDR3 in DNA: TGTGCCAGCAGCTTAGGGTCGGGAGCGGGCTCCTACAATGAGCAGTTCTTC. The chain has TRBV13 and TRBJ2-1; TRBD2 might be the D (6 bases). The CDR3 is 17 residues long. V was trimmed by 0 bases and J by 0 bases, leaving 12 bases between them. The germline gives CDR1 PRHDT, CDR2 FYEKMQ (reference sequence).

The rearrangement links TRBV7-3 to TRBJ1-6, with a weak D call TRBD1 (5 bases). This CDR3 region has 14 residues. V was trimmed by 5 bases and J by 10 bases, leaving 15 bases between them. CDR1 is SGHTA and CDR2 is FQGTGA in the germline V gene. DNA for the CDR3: TGTGCCAGCAGCACTCGGGGGTTGGGGTCACCCCTCCACTTT. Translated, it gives CASSTRGLGSPLHF.

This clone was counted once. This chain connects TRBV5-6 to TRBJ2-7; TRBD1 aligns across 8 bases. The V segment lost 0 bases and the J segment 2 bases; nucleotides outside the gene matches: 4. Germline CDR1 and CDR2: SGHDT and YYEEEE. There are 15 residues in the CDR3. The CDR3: CASSLAGQGTYEQYF. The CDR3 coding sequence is TGTGCCAGCAGCTTGGCAGGACAGGGAACCTACGAGCAGTACTTC.

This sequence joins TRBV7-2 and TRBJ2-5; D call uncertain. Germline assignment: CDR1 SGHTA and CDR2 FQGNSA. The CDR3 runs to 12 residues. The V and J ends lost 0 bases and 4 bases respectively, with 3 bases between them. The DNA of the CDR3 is TGTGCCAGCAGCTTAGCGGTAGAGACCCAGTACTTC. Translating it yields CASSLAVETQYF.

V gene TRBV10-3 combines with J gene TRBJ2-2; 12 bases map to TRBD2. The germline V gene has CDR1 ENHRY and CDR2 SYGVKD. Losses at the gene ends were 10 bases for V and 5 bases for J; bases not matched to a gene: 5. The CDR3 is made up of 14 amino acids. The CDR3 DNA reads TGTGCCACTCGGACTAGCGGGGTAACCGGGGAGCTGTTTTTT. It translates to CATRTSGVTGELFF.

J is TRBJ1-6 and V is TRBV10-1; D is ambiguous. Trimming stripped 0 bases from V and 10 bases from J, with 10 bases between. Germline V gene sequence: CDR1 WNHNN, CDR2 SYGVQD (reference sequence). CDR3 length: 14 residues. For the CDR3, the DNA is TGCGCCAGCAGTGAGTCAGGGATGGGGTCACCCCTCCACTTT. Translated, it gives CASSESGMGSPLHF.

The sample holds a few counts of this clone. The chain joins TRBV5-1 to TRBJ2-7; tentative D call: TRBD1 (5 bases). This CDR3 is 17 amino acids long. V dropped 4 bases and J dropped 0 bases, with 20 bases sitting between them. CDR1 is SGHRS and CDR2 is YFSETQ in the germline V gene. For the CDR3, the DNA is TGCGCCAGCAGCCACCCAGACAGATTGTCGAGCTCCTACGAGCAGTACTTC. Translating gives CASSHPDRLSSSYEQYF. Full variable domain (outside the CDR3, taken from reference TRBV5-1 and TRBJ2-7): KAGVTQTPRYLIKTRGQQVTLSCSPISGHRSVSWYQQTPGQGLQFLFEYFSETQRNKGNFPGRFSGRQFSNSRSEMNVSTLELGDSALYLCASSHPDRLSSSYEQYFGPGTRLTVT.

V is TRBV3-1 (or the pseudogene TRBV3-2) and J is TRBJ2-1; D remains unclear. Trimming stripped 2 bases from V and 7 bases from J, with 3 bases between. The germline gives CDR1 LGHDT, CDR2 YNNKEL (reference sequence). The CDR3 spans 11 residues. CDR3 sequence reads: CASSQLNEQFF. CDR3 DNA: TGTGCCAGCAGCCAATTAAATGAGCAGTTCTTC.

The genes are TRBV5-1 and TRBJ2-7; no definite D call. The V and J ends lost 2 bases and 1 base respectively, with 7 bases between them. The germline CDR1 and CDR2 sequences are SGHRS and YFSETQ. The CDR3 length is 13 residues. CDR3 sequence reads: CASSFMGSYEQYF. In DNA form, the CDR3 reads TGCGCCAGCAGCTTCATGGGATCCTACGAGCAGTACTTC.

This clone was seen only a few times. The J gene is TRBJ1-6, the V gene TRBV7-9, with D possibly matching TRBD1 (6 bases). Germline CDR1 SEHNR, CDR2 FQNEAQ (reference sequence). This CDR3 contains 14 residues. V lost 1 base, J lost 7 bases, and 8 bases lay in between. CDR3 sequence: CASSLEGGNSPLHF. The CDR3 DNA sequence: TGTGCCAGCAGCTTAGAGGGGGGCAATTCACCCCTCCACTTT.

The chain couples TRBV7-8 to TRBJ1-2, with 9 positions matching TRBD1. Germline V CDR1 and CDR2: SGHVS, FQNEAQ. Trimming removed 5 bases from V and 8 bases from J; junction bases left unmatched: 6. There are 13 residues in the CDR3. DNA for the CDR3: TGTGCCAGCAGCCCCCGGACAGGGGACGGCTACACCTTC. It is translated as CASSPRTGDGYTF.

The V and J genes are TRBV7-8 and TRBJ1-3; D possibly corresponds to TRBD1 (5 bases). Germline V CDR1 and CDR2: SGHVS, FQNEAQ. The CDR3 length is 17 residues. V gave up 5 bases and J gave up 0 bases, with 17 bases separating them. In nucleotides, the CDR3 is TGTGCCAGCAGCCAGGGTGCGGGTGCATACTCTGGAAACACCATATATTTT. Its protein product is CASSQGAGAYSGNTIYF.

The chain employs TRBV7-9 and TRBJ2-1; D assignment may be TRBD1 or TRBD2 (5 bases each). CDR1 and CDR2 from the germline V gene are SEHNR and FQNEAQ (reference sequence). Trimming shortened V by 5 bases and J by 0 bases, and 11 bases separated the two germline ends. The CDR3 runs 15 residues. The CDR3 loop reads CASSPSGSSYNEQFF. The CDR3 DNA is TGTGCCAGCAGCCCTTCAGGGAGCTCCTACAATGAGCAGTTCTTC. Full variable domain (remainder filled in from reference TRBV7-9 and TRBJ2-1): DTGVSQNPRHKITKRGQNVTFRCDPISEHNRLYWYRQTLGQGPEFLTYFQNEAQLEKSRLLSDRFSAERPKGSFSTLEIQRTEQGDSAMYLCASSPSGSSYNEQFFGPGTRLTVL.

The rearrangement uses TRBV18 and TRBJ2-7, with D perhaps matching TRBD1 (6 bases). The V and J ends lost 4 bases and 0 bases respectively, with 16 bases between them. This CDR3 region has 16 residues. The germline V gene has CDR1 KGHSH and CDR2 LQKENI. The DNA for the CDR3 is TGTGCCAGCTCACTCCGGACAGCATCGAGCTCCTACGAGCAGTACTTC. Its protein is CASSLRTASSSYEQYF.

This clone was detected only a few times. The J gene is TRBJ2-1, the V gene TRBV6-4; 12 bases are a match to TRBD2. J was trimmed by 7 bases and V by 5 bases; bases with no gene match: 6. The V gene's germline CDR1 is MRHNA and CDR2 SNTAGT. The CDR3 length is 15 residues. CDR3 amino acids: CASSPSGGAQNEQFF. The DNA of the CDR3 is TGTGCCAGCAGTCCTAGCGGGGGGGCGCAGAATGAGCAGTTCTTC.

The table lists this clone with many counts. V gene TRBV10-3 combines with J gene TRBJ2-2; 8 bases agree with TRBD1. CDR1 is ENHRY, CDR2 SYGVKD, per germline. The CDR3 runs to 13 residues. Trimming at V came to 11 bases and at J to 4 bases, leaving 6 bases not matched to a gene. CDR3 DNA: TGTGCCGTCGGACAGGGCACCACCGGGGAGCTGTTTTTT. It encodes CAVGQGTTGELFF.

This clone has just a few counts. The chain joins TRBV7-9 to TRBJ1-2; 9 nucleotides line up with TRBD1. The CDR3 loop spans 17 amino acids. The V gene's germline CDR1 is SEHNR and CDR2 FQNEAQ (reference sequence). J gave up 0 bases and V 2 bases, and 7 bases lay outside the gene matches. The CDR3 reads CASSLFRDRVSNYGYTF. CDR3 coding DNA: TGTGCCAGCAGCTTATTCCGGGACAGGGTTTCTAACTATGGCTACACCTTC.

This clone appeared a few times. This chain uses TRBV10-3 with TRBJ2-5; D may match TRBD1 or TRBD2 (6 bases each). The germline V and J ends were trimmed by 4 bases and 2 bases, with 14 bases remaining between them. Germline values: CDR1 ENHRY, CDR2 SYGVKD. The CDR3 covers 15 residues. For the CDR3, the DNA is TGTGCCATCAGTGCGGGGGCCCTTAAGCAAGAGACCCAGTACTTC. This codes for CAISAGALKQETQYF.

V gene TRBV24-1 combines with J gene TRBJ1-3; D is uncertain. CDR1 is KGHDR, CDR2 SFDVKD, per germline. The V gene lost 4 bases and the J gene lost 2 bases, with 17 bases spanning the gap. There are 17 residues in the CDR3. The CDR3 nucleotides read TGTGCCACCAGTGACTCTCGAGGAGTTTTGACTGGAAACACCATATATTTT. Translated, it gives CATSDSRGVLTGNTIYF.